The text below deals with one TCR beta chain. The antigen is not known. Patients with autoimmune history or systemic immunosuppression were excluded. Some clones are missing from TCRdb's copy, which holds only in-frame ones; the method was immunoSEQ multiplex PCR. The sample lists some 49,000 clones; around 84% were seen once. This specimen comes from a study of OX40 agonist ivuxolimab in advanced cancers. For the study at large: Hepatocellular carcinoma, melanoma, renal cell or head and neck cancer occurred in dose-escalation patients. Overall study findings and caveats: Nonresponders included some who also had low normalized T-cell clonal expansion.

This CDR3 has 11 amino acids. Trimming removed 7 bases from V and 7 bases from J, with 8 bases in between. Germline V lookup: CDR1 SNHLY, CDR2 FYNNEI. This TCR derives from an adult with an advanced solid tumor such as melanoma, head and neck, liver or kidney cancer. The rearrangement uses TRBV2 and TRBJ2-1; D is ambiguous. The sample consisted of CD4+ or CD8+ T cells sorted from blood, taken in a trial of the OX40 agonist ivuxolimab. The CDR3 loop is CASTPTNEQFF. The DNA of the CDR3 is TGTGCCAGCACCCCGACTAATGAGCAGTTCTTC.